One sample yielded the 13 T cell receptor beta chains listed below, sequenced in a study of HIV-infected children after antiretroviral therapy interruption. Indicated treatment: PENTA 11 planned treatment interruption arm or continuous ART arm. The TCR library was built from RNA with a 3' RACE protocol and unique molecular identifiers. One entry per CDR3 protein results from TCRdb running MiXCR on the 3' RACE reads. The sample carries fewer than 100,000 distinct CDR3 sequences, 6.9% recorded once. Sequencing used CD45RA+ CD4+ T cells from PBMCs, pooled from several time points, obtained from a donor given antiretroviral therapy, either interrupted or continuous. Subset here: naive CD4+ CD45RA+ CD45RO- T cells. The receptors here all came from a pool of human donors with HIV.

This clonotype has a count of ten or more. The rearrangement uses TRBV24-1 and TRBJ1-5; D remains ambiguous. The CDR3 consists of 14 residues. CDR1 and CDR2 from the germline V gene are KGHDR and SFDVKD. Trimming took off 2 bases at V and 3 bases at J, with 7 bases between the two ends. The CDR3 DNA reads as TGTGCCACCAGTGATTCGGGTATCAATCAGCCCCAGCATTTT. It is translated as CATSDSGINQPQHF.

The sample holds a few counts of this clonotype. The chain links TRBV5-1 to TRBJ2-3; maybe TRBD2 (5 bases). The ends were cut back, 5 bases at V and 4 bases at J, with 14 bases in the middle. The CDR3 extends over 14 amino acids. The germline V gene encodes CDR1 SGHRS and CDR2 YFSETQ. The CDR3 nucleotides read TGCGCCAGCAGTTTTTTCGGGGTTCCAGATACGCAGTATTTT. This translates into CASSFFGVPDTQYF.

At least ten counts were recorded for this clonotype. The chain has TRBV23-1 and TRBJ2-2, with D perhaps given as TRBD1 or TRBD2 (6 bases each). TRBV23-1 is noted as an ORF with a role that remains uncertain. The CDR3 is 13 amino acids. Trimming removed 3 bases from V and 10 bases from J, with 12 bases in between. CDR3 sequence: CASSHWGAEELFF. The CDR3 nucleotides are TGCGCCAGCAGTCACTGGGGGGCCGAGGAGCTGTTTTTT.

The chain combines TRBV29-1 with TRBJ1-5, with 7 bases that match TRBD1. This CDR3 is built from 13 residues. Germline V lookup: CDR1 SQVTM, CDR2 ANQGSEA. Trimming took 4 bases from V and 5 from J; bases not matched to a gene: 5. This CDR3 reads CSVAGTEDQPQHF. The CDR3 coding sequence is TGCAGCGTTGCCGGGACAGAAGATCAGCCCCAGCATTTT.

This clonotype was recorded many times. J is TRBJ1-2 and V is TRBV6-4; 10 nucleotides match TRBD1. V was pared by 6 bases and J by 5 bases, with 6 bases of the junction left unmatched. CDR3 length: 14 amino acids. Germline V lookup: CDR1 MRHNA, CDR2 SNTAGT. In DNA, the CDR3 is TGTGCCAGCAGGCCGGGACAGGGGACTTATGGCTACACCTTC. Residues: CASRPGQGTYGYTF.

In its sample, this clonotype was seen many times. The V and J genes are TRBV19 and TRBJ2-3; perhaps TRBD2 as D (5 bases). In germline, CDR1 is LNHDA, CDR2 SQIVND (reference sequence). This CDR3 region has 16 residues. V was trimmed by 5 bases and J by 5 bases, leaving 20 bases between them. The CDR3 nucleotides are TGTGCCAGTAGTGACCCCCGAGGCCCCGAGGGAGATACGCAGTATTTT. Protein: CASSDPRGPEGDTQYF.

At least ten counts were recorded for this clonotype. V gene TRBV12-3 or TRBV12-4 combines with J gene TRBJ2-2; 16 bases agree with TRBD2. The CDR3 has 20 amino acids. After removal of 7 bases from V and 6 bases from J, the junction contained 17 bases not matched to a gene. CDR3 sequence (DNA): TGTGCCAGCACTCCGGTACCCGGGACTAGCGGGGGGGGAACCGCCGGGGAGCTGTTTTTT. Amino acid sequence: CASTPVPGTSGGGTAGELFF.

This clonotype is medium-sized in the sample. The chain couples TRBV5-6 to TRBJ1-1; D is unclear. Looked up from germline, CDR1 is SGHDT and CDR2 is YYEEEE. The CDR3 totals 11 residues. V lost 1 base to trimming and J lost 2 bases, with 0 bases between them. In nucleotides, the CDR3 is TGTGCCAGCAGCTTGAACACTGAAGCTTTCTTT. It codes for CASSLNTEAFF.

Ten or more counts support this clonotype. The chain combines TRBV7-3 with TRBJ1-1; D perhaps matches TRBD1 (6 bases). The germline V and J ends were trimmed by 6 bases and 2 bases, with 13 bases remaining between them. The germline V gene encodes CDR1 SGHTA and CDR2 FQGTGA. The CDR3 runs to 14 residues. As DNA, the CDR3 is TGTGCCAGCAGTAACCAAGGGGGAAACACTGAAGCTTTCTTT. Translating it yields CASSNQGGNTEAFF.

This clonotype was observed a handful of times. The V call is TRBV28, the J call TRBJ2-4; 7 bases line up with TRBD1. Germline V lookup: CDR1 MDHEN, CDR2 SYDVKM. J was trimmed by 8 bases and V by 6 bases; bases with no gene match: 10. CDR3 length equals 14 residues. CDR3 bases: TGTGCCAGCAGAGACTCCGGGACAGATCACATTCAGTACTTC. It specifies CASRDSGTDHIQYF.

This clonotype was seen repeatedly, ten times or more. V gene TRBV30 combines with J gene TRBJ1-1; D unresolved. V was cut by 2 bases and J by 14 bases, with 21 bases left in between. Germline lookup yields CDR1 GTSNPN and CDR2 SVGIG (reference sequence). CDR3 length: 13 residues. The CDR3 bases are TGTGCCTGGAGTCTATGGCAGAACACAGAAGTCTTCTTT. It yields the protein CAWSLWQNTEVFF. The full variable domain, completed using reference TRBV30 and TRBJ1-1, is SQTIHQWPATLVQPVGSPLSLECTVEGTSNPNLYWYRQAAGRGLQLLFYSVGIGQISSEVPQNLSASRPQDRQFILSSKKLLLSDSGFYLCAWSLWQNTEVFFGQGTRLTVV.

The V call is TRBV9, the J call TRBJ1-1; possible D gene TRBD1, 5 bases. Trimming left V 3 bases short and J 2 bases short, with 14 bases between. Germline assignment: CDR1 SGDLS and CDR2 YYNGEE. The CDR3 length is 15 residues. The CDR3 reads CASSGGPGKNTEAFF. The CDR3 DNA follows: TGTGCCAGCAGCGGCGGCCCAGGGAAAAACACTGAAGCTTTCTTT.

This clonotype was found many times. This chain connects TRBV29-1 to TRBJ1-2; D gene ambiguous. Germline values: CDR1 SQVTM, CDR2 ANQGSEA. The CDR3 extends over 10 amino acids. The V and J ends lost 3 bases and 8 bases respectively, with 7 bases between them. Here the CDR3 reads CSVEEVGYTF. CDR3 DNA sequence: TGCAGCGTTGAGGAGGTCGGCTACACCTTC.